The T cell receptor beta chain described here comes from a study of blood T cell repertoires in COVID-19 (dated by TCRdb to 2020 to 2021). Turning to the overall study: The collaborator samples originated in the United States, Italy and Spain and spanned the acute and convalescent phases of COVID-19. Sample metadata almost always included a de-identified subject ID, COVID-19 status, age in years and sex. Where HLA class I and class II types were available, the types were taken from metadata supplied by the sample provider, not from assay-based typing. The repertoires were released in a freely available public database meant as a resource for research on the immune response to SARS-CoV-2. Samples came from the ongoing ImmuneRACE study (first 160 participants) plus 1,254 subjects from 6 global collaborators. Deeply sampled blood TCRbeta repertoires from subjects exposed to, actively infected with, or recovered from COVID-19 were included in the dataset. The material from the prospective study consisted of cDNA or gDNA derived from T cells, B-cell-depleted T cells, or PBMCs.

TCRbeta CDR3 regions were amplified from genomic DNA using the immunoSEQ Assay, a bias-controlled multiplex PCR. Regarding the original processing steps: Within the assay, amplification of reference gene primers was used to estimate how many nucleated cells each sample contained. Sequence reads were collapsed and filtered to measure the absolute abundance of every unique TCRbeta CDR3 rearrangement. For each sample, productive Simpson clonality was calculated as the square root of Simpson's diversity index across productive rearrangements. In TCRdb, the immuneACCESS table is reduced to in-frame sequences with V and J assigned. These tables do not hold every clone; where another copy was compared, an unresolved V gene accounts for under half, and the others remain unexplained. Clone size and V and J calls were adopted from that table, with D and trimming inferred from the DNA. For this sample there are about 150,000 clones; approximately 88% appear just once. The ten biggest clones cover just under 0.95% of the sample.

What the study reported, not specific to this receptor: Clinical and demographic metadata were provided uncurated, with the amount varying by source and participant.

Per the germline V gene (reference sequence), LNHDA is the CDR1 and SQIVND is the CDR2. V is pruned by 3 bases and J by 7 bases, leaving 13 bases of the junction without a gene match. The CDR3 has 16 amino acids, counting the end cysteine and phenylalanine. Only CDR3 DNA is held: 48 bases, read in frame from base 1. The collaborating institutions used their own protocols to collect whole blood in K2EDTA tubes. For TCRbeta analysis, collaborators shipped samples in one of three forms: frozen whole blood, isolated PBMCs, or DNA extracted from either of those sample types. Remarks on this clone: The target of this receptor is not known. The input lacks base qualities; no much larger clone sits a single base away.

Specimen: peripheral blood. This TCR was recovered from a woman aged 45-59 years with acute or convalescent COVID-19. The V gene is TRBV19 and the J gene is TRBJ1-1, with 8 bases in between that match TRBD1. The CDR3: CASSISPGQELLEAFF. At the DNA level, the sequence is TGTGCCAGTAGTATTTCTCCGGGACAGGAGTTACTTGAAGCTTTCTTT.